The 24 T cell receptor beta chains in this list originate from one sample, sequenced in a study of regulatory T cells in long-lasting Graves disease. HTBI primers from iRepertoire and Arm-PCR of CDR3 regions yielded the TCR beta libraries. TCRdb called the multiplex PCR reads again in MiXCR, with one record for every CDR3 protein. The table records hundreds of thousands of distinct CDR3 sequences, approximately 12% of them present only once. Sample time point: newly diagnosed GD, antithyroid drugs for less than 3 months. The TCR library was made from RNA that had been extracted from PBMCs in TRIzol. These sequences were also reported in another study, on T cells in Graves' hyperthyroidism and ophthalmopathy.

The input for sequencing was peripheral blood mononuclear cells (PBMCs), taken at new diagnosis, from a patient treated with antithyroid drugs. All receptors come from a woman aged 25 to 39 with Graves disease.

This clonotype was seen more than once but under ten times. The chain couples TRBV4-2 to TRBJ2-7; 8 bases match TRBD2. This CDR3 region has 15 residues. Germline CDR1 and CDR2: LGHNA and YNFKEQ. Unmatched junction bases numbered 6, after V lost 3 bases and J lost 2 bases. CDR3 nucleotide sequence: TGTGCCAGCAGCCAGAGACTAGCGCTAACCTACGAGCAGTACTTC. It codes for CASSQRLALTYEQYF.

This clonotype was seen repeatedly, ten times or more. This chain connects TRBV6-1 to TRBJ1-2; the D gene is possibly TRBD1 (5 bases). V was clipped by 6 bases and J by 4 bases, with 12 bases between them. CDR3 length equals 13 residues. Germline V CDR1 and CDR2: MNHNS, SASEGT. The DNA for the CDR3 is TGTGCCAGCAGACGGACACTTAGCTATGGCTACACCTTC. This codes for CASRRTLSYGYTF.

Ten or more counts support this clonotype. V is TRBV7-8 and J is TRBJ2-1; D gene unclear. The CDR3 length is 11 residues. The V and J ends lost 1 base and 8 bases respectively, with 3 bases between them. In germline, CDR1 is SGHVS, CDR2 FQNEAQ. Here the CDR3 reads CASSLDYEQFF. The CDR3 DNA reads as TGTGCCAGCAGCTTAGACTATGAGCAGTTCTTC.

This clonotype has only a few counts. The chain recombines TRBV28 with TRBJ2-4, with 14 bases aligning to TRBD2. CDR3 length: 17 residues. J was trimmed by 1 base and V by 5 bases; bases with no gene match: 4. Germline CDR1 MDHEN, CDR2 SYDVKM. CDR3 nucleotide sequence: TGTGCCAGCAGTGGGACTAGCGGGAGTAGGGCCAAAAACATTCAGTACTTC. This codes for CASSGTSGSRAKNIQYF.

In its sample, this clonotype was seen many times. The CDR3 protein is CASKLLAGVPNEQFF. The CDR3 coding sequence is TGTGCCAGCAAATTACTAGCGGGAGTACCCAATGAGCAGTTCTTC. The chain carries TRBV6-1 and TRBJ2-1; TRBD2 agrees at 11 bases. The CDR3 spans 15 residues. Germline V gene lookup returns CDR1 MNHNS and CDR2 SASEGT. V was clipped by 7 bases and J by 6 bases; unmatched bases: 8.

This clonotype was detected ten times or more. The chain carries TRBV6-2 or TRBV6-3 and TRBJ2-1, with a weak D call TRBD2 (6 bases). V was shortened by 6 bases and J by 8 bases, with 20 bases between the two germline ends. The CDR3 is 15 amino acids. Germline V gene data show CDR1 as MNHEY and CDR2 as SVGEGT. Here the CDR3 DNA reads TGTGCCAGCAGCCCACTTCGGAGGGAGTTCTATGAGCAGTTCTTC. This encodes CASSPLRREFYEQFF.

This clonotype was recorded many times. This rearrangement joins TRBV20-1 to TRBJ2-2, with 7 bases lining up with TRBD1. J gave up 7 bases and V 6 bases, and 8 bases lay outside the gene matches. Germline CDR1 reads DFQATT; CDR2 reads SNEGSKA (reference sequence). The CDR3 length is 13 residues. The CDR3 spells CSAKQGFDGELFF. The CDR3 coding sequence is TGCAGTGCAAAACAGGGGTTCGACGGGGAGCTGTTTTTT.

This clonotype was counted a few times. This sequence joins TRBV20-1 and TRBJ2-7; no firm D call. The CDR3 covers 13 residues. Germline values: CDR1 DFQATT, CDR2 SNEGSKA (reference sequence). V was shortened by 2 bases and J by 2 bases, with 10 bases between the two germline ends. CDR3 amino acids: CSARQAGTYEQYF. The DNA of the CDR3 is TGCAGTGCTAGACAGGCAGGAACCTACGAGCAGTACTTC.

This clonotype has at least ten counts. The CDR3 is CASSLSIGANQPQHF. Written as DNA, the CDR3 is TGTGCCAGCAGTTTATCGATAGGGGCCAATCAGCCCCAGCATTTT. This rearrangement joins TRBV27 to TRBJ1-5; tentative D call: TRBD1 (5 bases). Germline V lookup: CDR1 MNHEY, CDR2 SMNVEV (reference sequence). The V end was cut by 0 bases, the J end by 3 bases, with 9 bases between. This CDR3 contains 15 residues.

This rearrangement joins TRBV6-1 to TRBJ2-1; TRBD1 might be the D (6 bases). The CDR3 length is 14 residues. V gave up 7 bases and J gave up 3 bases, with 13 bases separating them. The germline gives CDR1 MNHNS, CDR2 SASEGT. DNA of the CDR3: TGTGCCAGCACCGAGGACAGCCTCTACAATGAGCAGTTCTTC. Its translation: CASTEDSLYNEQFF.

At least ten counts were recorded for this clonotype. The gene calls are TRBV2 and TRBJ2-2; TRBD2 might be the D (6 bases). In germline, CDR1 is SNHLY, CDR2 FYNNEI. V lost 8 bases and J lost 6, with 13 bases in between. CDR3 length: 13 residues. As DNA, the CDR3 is TGTGCCAGCCTTCGGGAGCGGTCCGGGGAGCTGTTTTTT. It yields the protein CASLRERSGELFF.

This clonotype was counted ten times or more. This CDR3 is CSVVSSGRNYEQYF. The CDR3 DNA reads as TGCAGCGTTGTGTCTAGCGGGAGGAACTACGAGCAGTACTTC. The rearrangement joins TRBV29-1 to TRBJ2-7, with 11 bases identical to TRBD2. After removal of 4 bases from V and 3 bases from J, the junction contained 5 bases not matched to a gene. CDR1 is SQVTM, CDR2 ANQGSEA, per germline. The CDR3 is 14 residues long.

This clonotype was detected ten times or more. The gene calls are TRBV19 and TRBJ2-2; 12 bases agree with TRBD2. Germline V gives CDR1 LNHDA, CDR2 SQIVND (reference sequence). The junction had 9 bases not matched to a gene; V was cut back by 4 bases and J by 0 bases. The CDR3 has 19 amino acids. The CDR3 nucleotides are TGTGCCAGTAGTAGGGCGACGACTAGCGGGGGTACGAACACCGGGGAGCTGTTTTTT. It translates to CASSRATTSGGTNTGELFF.

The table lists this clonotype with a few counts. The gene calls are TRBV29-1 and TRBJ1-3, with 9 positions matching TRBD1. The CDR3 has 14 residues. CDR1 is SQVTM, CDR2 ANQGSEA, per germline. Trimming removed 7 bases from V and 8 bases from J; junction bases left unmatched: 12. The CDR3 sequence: CSAEDTGGEDTIYF. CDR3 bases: TGCAGCGCTGAGGACACAGGGGGCGAGGACACCATATATTTT.

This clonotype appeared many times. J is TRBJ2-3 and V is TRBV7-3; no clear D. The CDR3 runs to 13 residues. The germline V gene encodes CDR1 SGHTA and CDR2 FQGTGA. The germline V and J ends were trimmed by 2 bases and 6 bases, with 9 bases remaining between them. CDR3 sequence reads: CASSLLDGDTQYF. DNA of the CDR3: TGTGCCAGCAGCTTATTGGACGGGGATACGCAGTATTTT.

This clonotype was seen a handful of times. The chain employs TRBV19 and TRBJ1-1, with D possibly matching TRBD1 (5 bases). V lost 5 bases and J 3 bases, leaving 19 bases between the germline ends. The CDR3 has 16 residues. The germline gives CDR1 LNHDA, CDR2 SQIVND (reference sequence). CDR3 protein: CASSPGRPWGDTEAFF. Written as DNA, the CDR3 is TGTGCCAGTAGTCCGGGACGGCCCTGGGGAGACACTGAAGCTTTCTTT.

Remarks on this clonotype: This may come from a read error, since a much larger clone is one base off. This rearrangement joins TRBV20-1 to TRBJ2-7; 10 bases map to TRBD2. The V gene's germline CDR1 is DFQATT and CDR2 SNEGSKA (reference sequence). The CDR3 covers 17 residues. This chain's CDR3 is CSARDPVLAGPHYGQYF. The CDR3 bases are TGCAGTGCTAGAGATCCCGTACTAGCGGGACCACATTACGGGCAGTACTTC.

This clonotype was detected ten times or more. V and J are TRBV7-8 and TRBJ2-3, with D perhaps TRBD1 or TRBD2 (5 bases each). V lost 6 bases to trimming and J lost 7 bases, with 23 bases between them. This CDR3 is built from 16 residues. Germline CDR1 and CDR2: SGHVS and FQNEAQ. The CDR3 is CASSRTAGAQGNTQYF. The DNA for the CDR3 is TGTGCCAGCAGTCGAACCGCCGGGGCCCAGGGAAATACGCAGTATTTT. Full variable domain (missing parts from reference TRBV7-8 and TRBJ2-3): GAGVSQSPRYKVAKRGQDVALRCDPISGHVSLFWYQQALGQGPEFLTYFQNEAQLDKSGLPSDRFFAERPEGSVSTLKIQRTQQEDSAVYLCASSRTAGAQGNTQYFGPGTRLTVL.

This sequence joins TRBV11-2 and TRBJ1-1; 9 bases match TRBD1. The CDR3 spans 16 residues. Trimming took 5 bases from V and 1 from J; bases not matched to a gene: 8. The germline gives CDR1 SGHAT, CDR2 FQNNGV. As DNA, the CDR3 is TGTGCCAGCAGCCTTGCCGGGACAGGGCAGAACACTGAAGCTTTCTTT. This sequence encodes CASSLAGTGQNTEAFF.

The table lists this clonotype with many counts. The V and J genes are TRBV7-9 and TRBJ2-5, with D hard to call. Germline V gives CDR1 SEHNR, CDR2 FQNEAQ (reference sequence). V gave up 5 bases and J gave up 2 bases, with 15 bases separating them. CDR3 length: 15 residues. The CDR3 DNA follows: TGTGCCAGCAGCCTTAATCCCTTAGGGCAAGAGACCCAGTACTTC. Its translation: CASSLNPLGQETQYF.

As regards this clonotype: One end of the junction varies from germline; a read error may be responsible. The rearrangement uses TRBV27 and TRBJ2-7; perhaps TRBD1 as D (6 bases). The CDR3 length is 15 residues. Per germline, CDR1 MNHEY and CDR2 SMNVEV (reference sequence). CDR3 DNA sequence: TGTGCCGGCAGTCCCTACCGGGACATTTCCTACGAGCAGTACTTC. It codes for CAGSPYRDISYEQYF.

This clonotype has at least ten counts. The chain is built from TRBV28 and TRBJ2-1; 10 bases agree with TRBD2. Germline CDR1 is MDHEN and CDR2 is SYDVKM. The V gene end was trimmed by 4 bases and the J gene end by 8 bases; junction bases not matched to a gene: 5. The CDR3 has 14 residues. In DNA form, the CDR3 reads TGTGCCAGCAGTTATACTAGCGGGAAACATGAGCAGTTCTTC. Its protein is CASSYTSGKHEQFF.

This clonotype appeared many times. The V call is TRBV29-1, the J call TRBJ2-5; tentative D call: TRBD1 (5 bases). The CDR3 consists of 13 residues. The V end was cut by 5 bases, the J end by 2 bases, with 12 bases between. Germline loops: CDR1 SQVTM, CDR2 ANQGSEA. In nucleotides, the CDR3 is TGCAGCGTTTGCCAACAGGTACAAGAGACCCAGTACTTC. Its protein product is CSVCQQVQETQYF.

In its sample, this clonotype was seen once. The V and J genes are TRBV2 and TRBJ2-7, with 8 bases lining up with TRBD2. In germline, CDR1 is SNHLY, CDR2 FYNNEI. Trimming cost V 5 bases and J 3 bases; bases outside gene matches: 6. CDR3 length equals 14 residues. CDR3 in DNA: TGTGCCAGCAGTAAGGATAGCGGGAACTACGAGCAGTACTTC. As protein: CASSKDSGNYEQYF.